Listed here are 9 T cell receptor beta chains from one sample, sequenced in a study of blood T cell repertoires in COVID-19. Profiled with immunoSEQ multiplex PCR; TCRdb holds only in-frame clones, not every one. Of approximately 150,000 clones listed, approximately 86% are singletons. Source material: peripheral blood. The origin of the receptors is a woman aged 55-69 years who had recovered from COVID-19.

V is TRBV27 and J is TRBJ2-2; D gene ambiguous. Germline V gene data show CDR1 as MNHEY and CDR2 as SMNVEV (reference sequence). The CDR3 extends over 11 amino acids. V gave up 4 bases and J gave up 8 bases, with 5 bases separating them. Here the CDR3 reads CASSSGGELFF. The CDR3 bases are TGTGCCAGCAGTTCCGGGGGGGAGCTGTTTTTT.

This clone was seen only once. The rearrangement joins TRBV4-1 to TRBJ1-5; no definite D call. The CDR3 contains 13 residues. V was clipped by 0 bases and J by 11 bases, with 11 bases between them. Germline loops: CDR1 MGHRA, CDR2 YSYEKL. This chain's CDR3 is CASSQEARRAQHF. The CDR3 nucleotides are TGCGCCAGCAGCCAAGAAGCCAGGAGGGCCCAGCATTTT.

CDR3 region: CASSFGTTLGPGYTF. The DNA of the CDR3 is TGTGCCAGCAGCTTTGGGACAACCCTAGGGCCTGGCTACACCTTC. The chain has TRBV11-2 and TRBJ1-2; maybe TRBD1 (6 bases). This CDR3 region has 15 residues. Looked up from germline, CDR1 is SGHAT and CDR2 is FQNNGV. Trimming stripped 3 bases from V and 7 bases from J, with 18 bases between.

The CDR3 nucleotides read TGTGCCAGCAGCGATATAGGGGCAGGGGGCACTGAAGCTTTCTTT. The encoded protein is CASSDIGAGGTEAFF. The V and J genes are TRBV7-9 and TRBJ1-1; 7 nucleotides agree with TRBD1. CDR1 SEHNR and CDR2 FQNEAQ come from the germline V gene (reference sequence). The junction had 10 bases not matched to a gene; V was cut back by 5 bases and J by 4 bases. This CDR3 has 15 residues. Based on the CDR3 plus reference TRBV7-9 and TRBJ1-1, the full variable domain is DTGVSQNPRHKITKRGQNVTFRCDPISEHNRLYWYRQTLGQGPEFLTYFQNEAQLEKSRLLSDRFSAERPKGSFSTLEIQRTEQGDSAMYLCASSDIGAGGTEAFFGQGTRLTVV.

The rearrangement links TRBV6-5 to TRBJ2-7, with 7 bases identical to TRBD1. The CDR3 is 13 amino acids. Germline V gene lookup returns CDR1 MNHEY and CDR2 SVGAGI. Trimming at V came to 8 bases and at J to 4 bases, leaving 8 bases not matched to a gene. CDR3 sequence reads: CASLEAGGYEQYF. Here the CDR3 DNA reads TGTGCCAGCTTAGAGGCAGGGGGATACGAGCAGTACTTC.

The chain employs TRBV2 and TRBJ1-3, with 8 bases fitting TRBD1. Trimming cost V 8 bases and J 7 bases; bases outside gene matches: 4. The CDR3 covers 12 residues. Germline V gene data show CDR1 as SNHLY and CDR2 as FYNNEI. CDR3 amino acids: CASSGQGNTIYF. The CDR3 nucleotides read TGTGCCAGCTCAGGACAGGGCAACACCATATATTTT.

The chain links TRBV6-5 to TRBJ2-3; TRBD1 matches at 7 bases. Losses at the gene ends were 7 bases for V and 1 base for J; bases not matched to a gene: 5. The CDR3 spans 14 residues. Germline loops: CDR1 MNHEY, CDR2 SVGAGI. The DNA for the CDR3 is TGTGCCAGCAAAAAAGACAGGGGCACAGATACGCAGTATTTT. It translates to CASKKDRGTDTQYF.

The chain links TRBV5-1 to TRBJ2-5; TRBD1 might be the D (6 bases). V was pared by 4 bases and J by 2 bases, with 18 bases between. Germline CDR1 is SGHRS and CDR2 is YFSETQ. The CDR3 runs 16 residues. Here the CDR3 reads CASSQTGSWRQETQYF. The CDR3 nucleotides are TGCGCCAGCAGCCAAACAGGGTCCTGGAGGCAAGAGACCCAGTACTTC. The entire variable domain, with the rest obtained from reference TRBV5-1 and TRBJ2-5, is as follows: KAGVTQTPRYLIKTRGQQVTLSCSPISGHRSVSWYQQTPGQGLQFLFEYFSETQRNKGNFPGRFSGRQFSNSRSEMNVSTLELGDSALYLCASSQTGSWRQETQYFGPGTRLLVL.

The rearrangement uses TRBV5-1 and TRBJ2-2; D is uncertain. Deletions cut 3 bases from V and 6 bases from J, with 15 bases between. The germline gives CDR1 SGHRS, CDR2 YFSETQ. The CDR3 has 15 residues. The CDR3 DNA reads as TGCGCCAGCAGCTCCCAGTCCCAAGTGGCCGGGGAGCTGTTTTTT. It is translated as CASSSQSQVAGELFF.